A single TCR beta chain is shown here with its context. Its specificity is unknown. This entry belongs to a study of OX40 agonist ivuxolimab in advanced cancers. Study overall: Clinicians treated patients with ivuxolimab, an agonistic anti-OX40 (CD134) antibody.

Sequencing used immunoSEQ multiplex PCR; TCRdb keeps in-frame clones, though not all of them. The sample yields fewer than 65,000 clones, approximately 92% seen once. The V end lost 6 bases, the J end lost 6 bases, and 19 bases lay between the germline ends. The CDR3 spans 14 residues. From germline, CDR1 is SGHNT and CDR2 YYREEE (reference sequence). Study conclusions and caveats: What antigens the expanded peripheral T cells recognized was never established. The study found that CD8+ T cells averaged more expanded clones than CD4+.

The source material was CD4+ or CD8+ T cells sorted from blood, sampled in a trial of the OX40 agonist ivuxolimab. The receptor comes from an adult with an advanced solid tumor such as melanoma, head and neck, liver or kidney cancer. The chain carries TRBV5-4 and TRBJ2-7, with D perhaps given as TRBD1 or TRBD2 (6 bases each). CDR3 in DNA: TGTGCCAGCACCACGGGGGCTTCTCCCTCCGAGCAGTACTTC. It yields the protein CASTTGASPSEQYF.